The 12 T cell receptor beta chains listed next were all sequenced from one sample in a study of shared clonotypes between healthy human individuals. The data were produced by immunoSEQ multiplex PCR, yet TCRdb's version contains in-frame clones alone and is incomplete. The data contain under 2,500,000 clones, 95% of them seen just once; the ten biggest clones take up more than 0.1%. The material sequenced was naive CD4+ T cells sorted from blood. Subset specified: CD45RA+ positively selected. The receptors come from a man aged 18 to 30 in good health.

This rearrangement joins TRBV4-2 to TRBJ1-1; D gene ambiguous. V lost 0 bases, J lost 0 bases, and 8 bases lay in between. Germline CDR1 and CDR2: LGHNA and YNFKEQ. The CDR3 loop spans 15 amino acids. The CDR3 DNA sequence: TGTGCCAGCAGCCAAGAACCAATGTTGAACACTGAAGCTTTCTTT. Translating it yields CASSQEPMLNTEAFF.

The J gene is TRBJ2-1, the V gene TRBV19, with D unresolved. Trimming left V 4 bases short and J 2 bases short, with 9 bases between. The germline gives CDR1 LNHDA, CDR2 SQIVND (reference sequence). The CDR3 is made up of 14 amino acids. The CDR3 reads CASSTLVAYNEQFF. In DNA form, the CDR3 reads TGTGCCAGTAGTACCCTCGTTGCCTACAATGAGCAGTTCTTC.

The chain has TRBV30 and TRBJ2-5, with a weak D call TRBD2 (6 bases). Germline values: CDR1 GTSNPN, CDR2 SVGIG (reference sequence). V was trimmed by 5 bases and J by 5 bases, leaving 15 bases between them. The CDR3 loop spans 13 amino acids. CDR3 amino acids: CAWGSGVRETQYF. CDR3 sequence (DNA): TGTGCCTGGGGATCGGGAGTACGGGAGACCCAGTACTTC.

CDR3 amino acids: CASSEVGYTQYF. The CDR3 nucleotides are TGTGCCAGCAGTGAAGTTGGCTATACGCAGTATTTT. The chain has TRBV6-1 and TRBJ2-3; D is undetermined. Germline V lookup: CDR1 MNHNS, CDR2 SASEGT. V lost 1 base, J lost 7 bases, and 6 bases lay in between. The CDR3 contains 12 residues.

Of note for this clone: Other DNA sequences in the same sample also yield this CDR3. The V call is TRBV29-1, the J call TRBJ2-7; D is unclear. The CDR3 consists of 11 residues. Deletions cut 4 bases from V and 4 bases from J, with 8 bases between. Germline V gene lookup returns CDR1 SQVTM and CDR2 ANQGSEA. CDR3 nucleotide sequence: TGCAGCGTTGCTCTCAGTTACGAGCAGTACTTC. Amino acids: CSVALSYEQYF.

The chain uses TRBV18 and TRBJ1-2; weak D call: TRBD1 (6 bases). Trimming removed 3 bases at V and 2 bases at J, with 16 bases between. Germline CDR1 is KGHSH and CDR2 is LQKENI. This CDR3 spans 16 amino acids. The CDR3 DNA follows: TGTGCCAGCTCACCCCGGGCGGGGGCGGAAAACTATGGCTACACCTTC. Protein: CASSPRAGAENYGYTF.

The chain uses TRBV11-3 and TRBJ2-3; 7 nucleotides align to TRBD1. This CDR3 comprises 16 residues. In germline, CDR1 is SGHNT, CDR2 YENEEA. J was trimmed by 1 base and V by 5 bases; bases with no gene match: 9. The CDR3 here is CASSEGRGIRTDTQYF. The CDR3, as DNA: TGTGCCAGCAGCGAGGGCAGGGGGATTCGCACAGATACGCAGTATTTT.

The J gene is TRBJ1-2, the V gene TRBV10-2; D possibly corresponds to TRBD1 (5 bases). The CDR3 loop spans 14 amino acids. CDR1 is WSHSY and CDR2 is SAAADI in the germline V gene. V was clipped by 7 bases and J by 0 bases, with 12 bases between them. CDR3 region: CASNLGTTNYGYTF. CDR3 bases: TGCGCCAGCAACCTCGGGACGACTAACTATGGCTACACCTTC.

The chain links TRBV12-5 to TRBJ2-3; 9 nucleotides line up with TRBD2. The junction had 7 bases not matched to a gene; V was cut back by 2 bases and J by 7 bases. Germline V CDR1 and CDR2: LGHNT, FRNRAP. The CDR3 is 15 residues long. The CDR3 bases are TGTGCTAGTGGTTTGATAGCGGGAGCGTCGAATACGCAGTATTTT. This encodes CASGLIAGASNTQYF.

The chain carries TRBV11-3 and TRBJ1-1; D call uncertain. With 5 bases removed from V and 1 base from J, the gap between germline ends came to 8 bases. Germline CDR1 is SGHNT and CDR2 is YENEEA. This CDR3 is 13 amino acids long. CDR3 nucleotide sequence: TGTGCCAGCAGCCAAGGCAGGAACACTGAAGCTTTCTTT. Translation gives CASSQGRNTEAFF.

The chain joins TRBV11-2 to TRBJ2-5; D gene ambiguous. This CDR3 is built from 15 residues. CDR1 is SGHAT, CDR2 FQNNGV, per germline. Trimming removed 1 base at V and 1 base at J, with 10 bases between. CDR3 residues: CASSLAGRSQETQYF. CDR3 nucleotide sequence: TGTGCCAGCAGCTTAGCGGGCAGGAGCCAAGAGACCCAGTACTTC. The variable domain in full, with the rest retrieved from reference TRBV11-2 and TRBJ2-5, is EAGVAQSPRYKIIEKRQSVAFWCNPISGHATLYWYQQILGQGPKLLIQFQNNGVVDDSQLPKDRFSAERLKGVDSTLKIQPAKLEDSAVYLCASSLAGRSQETQYFGPGTRLLVL.

The CDR3 nucleotides are TGTGCCAGCAGCTTGCGCTCTCTAGCCAAAAACATTCAGTACTTC. Its protein product is CASSLRSLAKNIQYF. The chain links TRBV5-6 to TRBJ2-4; D gene uncertain. Germline V lookup: CDR1 SGHDT, CDR2 YYEEEE. The CDR3 covers 15 residues. Trimming removed 1 base from V and 0 bases from J, with 8 bases in between.